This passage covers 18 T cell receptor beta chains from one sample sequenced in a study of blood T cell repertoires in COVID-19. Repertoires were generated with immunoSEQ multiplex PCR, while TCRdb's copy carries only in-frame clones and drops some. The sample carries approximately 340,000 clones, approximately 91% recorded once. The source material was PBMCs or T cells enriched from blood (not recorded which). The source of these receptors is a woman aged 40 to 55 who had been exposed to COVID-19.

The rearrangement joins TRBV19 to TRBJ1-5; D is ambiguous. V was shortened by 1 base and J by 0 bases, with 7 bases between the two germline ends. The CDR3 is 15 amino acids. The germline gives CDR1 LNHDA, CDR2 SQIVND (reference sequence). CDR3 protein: CASSIVWPSNQPQHF. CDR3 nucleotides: TGTGCCAGTAGTATAGTATGGCCTAGCAATCAGCCCCAGCATTTT.

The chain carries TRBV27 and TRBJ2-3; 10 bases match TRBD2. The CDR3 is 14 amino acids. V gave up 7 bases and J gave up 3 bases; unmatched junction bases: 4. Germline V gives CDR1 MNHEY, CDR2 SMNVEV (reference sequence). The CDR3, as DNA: TGTGCCAGCAATCCGGGACTAGCGACAGATACGCAGTATTTT. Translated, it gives CASNPGLATDTQYF.

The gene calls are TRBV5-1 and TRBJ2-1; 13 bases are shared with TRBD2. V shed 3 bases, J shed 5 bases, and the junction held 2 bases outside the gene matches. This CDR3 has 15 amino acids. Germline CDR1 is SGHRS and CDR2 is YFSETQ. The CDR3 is CASSSGLAGNNEQFF. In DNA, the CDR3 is TGCGCCAGCAGCTCGGGACTAGCGGGGAACAATGAGCAGTTCTTC. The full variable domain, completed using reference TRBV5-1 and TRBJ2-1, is KAGVTQTPRYLIKTRGQQVTLSCSPISGHRSVSWYQQTPGQGLQFLFEYFSETQRNKGNFPGRFSGRQFSNSRSEMNVSTLELGDSALYLCASSSGLAGNNEQFFGPGTRLTVL.

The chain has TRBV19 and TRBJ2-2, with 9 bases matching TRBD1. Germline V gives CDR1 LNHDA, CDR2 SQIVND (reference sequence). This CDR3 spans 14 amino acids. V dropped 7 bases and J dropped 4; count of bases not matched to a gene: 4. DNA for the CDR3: TGTGCCAGTACCGGGACAGGGCCCACCGGGGAGCTGTTTTTT. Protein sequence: CASTGTGPTGELFF.

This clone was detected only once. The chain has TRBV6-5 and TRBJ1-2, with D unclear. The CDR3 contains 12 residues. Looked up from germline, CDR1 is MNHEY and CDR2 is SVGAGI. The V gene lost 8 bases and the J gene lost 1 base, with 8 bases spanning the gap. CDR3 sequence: CASRSLNYGYTF. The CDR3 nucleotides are TGTGCCAGCCGTAGCCTTAACTATGGCTACACCTTC.

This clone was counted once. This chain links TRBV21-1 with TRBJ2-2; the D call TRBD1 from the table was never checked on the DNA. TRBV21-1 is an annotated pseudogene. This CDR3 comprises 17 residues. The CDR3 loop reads CASSKGEGDSGACELFF. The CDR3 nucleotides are TGTGCCAGCAGCAAAGGAGAGGGGGACAGCGGCGCGTGTGAGCTGTTTTTT.

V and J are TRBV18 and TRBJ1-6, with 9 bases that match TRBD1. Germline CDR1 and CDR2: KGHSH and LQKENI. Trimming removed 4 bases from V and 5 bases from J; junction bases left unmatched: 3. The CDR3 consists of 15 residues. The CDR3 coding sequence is TGTGCCAGCTCACTCCGGGACAGGGATAATTCACCCCTCCACTTT. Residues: CASSLRDRDNSPLHF. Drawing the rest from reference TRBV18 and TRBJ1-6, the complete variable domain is NAGVMQNPRHLVRRRGQEARLRCSPMKGHSHVYWYRQLPEEGLKFMVYLQKENIIDESGMPKERFSAEFPKEGPSILRIQQVVRGDSAAYFCASSLRDRDNSPLHFGNGTRLTVT.

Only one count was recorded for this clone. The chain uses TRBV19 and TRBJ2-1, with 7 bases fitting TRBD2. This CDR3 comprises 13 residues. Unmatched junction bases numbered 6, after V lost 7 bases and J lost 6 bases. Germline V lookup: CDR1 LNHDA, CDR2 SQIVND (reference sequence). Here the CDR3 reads CASNGRASNEQFF. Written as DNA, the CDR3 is TGTGCCAGTAATGGGAGGGCCAGCAATGAGCAGTTCTTC. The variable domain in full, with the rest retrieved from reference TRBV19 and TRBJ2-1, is DGGITQSPKYLFRKEGQNVTLSCEQNLNHDAMYWYRQDPGQGLRLIYYSQIVNDFQKGDIAEGYSVSREKKESFPLTVTSAQKNPTAFYLCASNGRASNEQFFGPGTRLTVL.

The CDR3 sequence: CASSPTVYYEQYF. The CDR3 nucleotides are TGTGCCAGCAGTCCGACAGTTTACTACGAGCAGTACTTC. The genes are TRBV12-3 or TRBV12-4 and TRBJ2-7, with D perhaps matching TRBD1 (5 bases). Trimming took 5 bases from V and 3 from J, leaving 11 bases between them. This CDR3 comprises 13 residues.

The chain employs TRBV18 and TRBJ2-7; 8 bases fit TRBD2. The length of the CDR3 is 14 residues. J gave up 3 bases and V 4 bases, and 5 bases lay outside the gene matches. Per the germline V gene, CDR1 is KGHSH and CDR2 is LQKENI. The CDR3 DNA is TGTGCCAGCTCACTCTCCGGGACTAGCTACGAGCAGTACTTC. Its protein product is CASSLSGTSYEQYF.

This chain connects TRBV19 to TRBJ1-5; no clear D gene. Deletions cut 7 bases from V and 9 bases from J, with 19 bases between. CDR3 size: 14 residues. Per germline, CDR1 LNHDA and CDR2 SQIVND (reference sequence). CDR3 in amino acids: CASTEEGSARPQHF. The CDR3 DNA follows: TGTGCCAGTACCGAAGAGGGTTCGGCGCGGCCCCAGCATTTT.

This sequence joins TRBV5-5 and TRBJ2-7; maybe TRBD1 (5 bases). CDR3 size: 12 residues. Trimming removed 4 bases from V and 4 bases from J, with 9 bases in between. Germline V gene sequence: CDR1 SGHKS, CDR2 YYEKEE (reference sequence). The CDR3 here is CASSPDTYEQYF. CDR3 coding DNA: TGTGCCAGCAGCCCGGACACTTACGAGCAGTACTTC.

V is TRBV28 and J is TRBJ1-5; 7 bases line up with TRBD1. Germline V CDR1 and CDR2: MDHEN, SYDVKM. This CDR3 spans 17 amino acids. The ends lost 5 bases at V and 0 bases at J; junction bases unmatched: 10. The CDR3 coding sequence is TGTGCCAGCAGTACACAGACAGGGACTGTTAGCAATCAGCCCCAGCATTTT. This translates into CASSTQTGTVSNQPQHF.

DNA for the CDR3: TGCGCCAGCAGTGAACGGACAGCTAGTAACTATGGCTACACCTTC. This encodes CASSERTASNYGYTF. V gene TRBV10-2 combines with J gene TRBJ1-2; perhaps TRBD1 as D (6 bases). The germline V gene has CDR1 WSHSY and CDR2 SAAADI. The CDR3 has 15 residues. V lost 3 bases, J lost 1 base, and 12 bases lay in between.

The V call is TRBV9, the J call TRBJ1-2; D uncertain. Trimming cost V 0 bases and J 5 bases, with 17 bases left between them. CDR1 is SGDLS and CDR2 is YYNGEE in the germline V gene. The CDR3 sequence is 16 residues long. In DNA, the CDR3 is TGTGCCAGCAGCGTAGAACTGACACCCCTAGCTTATGGCTACACCTTC. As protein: CASSVELTPLAYGYTF.

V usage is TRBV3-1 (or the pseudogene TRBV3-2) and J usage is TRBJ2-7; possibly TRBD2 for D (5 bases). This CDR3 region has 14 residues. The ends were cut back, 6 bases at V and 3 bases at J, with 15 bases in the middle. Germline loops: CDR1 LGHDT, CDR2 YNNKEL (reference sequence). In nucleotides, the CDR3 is TGTGCCAGCAGTCGAGCGAGAGGGCTCTACGAGCAGTACTTC. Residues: CASSRARGLYEQYF.

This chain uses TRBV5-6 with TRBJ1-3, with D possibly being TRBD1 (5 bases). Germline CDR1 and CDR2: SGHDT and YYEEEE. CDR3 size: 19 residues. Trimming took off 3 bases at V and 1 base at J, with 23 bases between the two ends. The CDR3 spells CASSSTFLTGGLSGNTIYF. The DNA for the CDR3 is TGTGCCAGCAGCTCGACCTTCCTCACAGGCGGACTATCTGGAAACACCATATATTTT.

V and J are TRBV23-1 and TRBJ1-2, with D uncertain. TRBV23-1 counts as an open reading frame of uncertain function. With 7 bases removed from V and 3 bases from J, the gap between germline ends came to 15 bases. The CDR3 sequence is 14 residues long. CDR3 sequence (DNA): TGCGCCAGCACCCATCCCAGTCAATACTATGGCTACACCTTC. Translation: CASTHPSQYYGYTF.